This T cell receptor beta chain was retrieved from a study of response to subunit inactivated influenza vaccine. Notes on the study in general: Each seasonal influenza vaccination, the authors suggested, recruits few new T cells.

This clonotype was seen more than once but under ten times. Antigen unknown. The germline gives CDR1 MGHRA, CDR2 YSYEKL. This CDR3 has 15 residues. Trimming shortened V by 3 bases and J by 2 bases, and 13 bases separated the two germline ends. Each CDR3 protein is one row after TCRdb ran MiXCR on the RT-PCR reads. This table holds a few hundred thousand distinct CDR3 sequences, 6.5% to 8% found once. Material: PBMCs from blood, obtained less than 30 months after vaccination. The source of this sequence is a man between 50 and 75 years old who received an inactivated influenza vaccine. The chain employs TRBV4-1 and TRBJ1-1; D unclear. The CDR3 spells CASSHSTETNTEAFF. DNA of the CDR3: TGCGCCAGCAGCCATTCGACTGAAACTAACACTGAAGCTTTCTTT.